A selection of T cell receptor beta chains follows, all from one sample in a study of blood T cell repertoires in COVID-19. Assay: immunoSEQ multiplex PCR; the TCRdb copy retains only in-frame clones and omits some. Here the sample spans about 140,000 clones, 80% being singletons. Sequencing was performed on peripheral blood. The receptors come from a man between 65 and 85 years old who had recovered from COVID-19. Each CDR3 is given with its conserved first and last residue. The D gene is left open where the match is weak. Clone size is given for some rows only: seen once, a few or many times, or a class if the clone is expanded.

J	V	size	D	DNA	CDR3
TRBJ1-4	TRBV6-2/TRBV6-3	NA	NA	TGTGCCAGCAGCCTGGACAGCATCGGAACTAATGAAAAACTGTTTTTT	CASSLDSIGTNEKLFF
TRBJ1-2	TRBV19	NA	NA	TGTGCCAGTACGGACAAAAACTATGGCTACACCTTC	CASTDKNYGYTF
TRBJ2-1	TRBV19	NA	NA	TGTGCCAGTAGTACCCCGGGACTTGGCTCCTACAATGAGCAGTTCTTC	CASSTPGLGSYNEQFF
TRBJ2-5	TRBV29-1	NA	NA	TGCAGCATCACTCCCCTTAGGGACTCGCATAGGGAGACCCAGTACTTC	CSITPLRDSHRETQYF
TRBJ2-7	TRBV3-1/TRBV3-2	NA	NA	TGTGCCAGCAGCTACGGACTAAGAGAGCAGTACTTC	CASSYGLREQYF
TRBJ1-6	TRBV7-9	NA	NA	TGTGCCAGCAGCTTATCATCCCAGGGAAAGTTCTCACCCCTCCACTTT	CASSLSSQGKFSPLHF
TRBJ1-2	TRBV19	once	NA	TGTGCCAGTAGTAAATTCCACACCTTGAGGGATATCAGGGAGGACGACTATGGCTACACCTTC	CASSKFHTLRDIREDDYGYTF
TRBJ1-1	TRBV19	NA	TRBD1	TGTGCCAGTAAAAAAACAGGGGTTGACACTGAAGCTTTCTTT	CASKKTGVDTEAFF
TRBJ2-2	TRBV10-3	NA	NA	TGTGCCATATCCAGCGGGTACACCGGGGAGCTGTTTTTT	CAISSGYTGELFF
TRBJ2-7	TRBV7-9	NA	NA	TGTGCCAGCAGCTTAGGAGGGCCCACACCCTACGAGCAGTACTTC	CASSLGGPTPYEQYF
TRBJ2-2	TRBV9	NA	TRBD1	TGTGCCAGCAGCGGGGCCGGGACAGGGGGCAGGACCGGGGAGCTGTTTTTT	CASSGAGTGGRTGELFF
TRBJ1-2	TRBV5-6	NA	NA	TGTGCCAGCAGTCGCCGTGCGGGGTACGGCTACACCTTC	CASSRRAGYGYTF
TRBJ1-6	TRBV2	NA	TRBD1	TGTGCCAGCAGTGACAGGGGGCGCAGATATAATTCACCCCTCCACTTT	CASSDRGRRYNSPLHF
TRBJ2-3	TRBV15	NA	NA	TGTGCCACCAGCAGAGACCAGGGAGGGGGGGCAGATACGCAGTATTTT	CATSRDQGGGADTQYF
TRBJ2-7	TRBV3-1/TRBV3-2	NA	TRBD2	TGTGCCAGCAGCCAAGCGGCTAGCGGGTTCTACGAGCAGTACTTC	CASSQAASGFYEQYF
TRBJ1-2	TRBV9	NA	NA	TGTGCCAGCAGCGCGCAGGGGAGTCGGGGCTACACCTTC	CASSAQGSRGYTF
TRBJ1-1	TRBV5-6	NA	NA	TGTGCCAGCAGCTTGTTGGAGGAGGGAAACACTGAAGCTTTCTTT	CASSLLEEGNTEAFF
TRBJ2-2	TRBV19	NA	NA	TGTGCCAGTAGTCAGGGTTTCATCACCGGGGAGCTGTTTTTT	CASSQGFITGELFF
TRBJ2-2	TRBV6-6	NA	NA	TGTGCCAGCAGTCACCGGCTCACAGGGAGTAACACCGGGGAGCTGTTTTTT	CASSHRLTGSNTGELFF
TRBJ1-6	TRBV3-1/TRBV3-2	NA	NA	TGTGCCAGCAGCCAAGATTCCACGGTTAATAATTCACCCCTCCACTTT	CASSQDSTVNNSPLHF
TRBJ2-4	TRBV18	NA	TRBD1	TGTGCCAGCTCACCACCGGGACAGGGACGCTTAGCCAAAAACATTCAGTACTTC	CASSPPGQGRLAKNIQYF
TRBJ2-4	TRBV30	NA	NA	TGTGCCTGGAGTGTATCGGGAACCAAAAACATTCAGTACTTC	CAWSVSGTKNIQYF
TRBJ2-3	TRBV18	NA	NA	TGTGCCAGCTCGCGGGATCAGACAGATACGCAGTATTTT	CASSRDQTDTQYF
TRBJ2-5	TRBV12-3/TRBV12-4	NA	NA	TGTGCCAGCAGGGAGGGGACTGAGGCCCAGTACTTC	CASREGTEAQYF
TRBJ1-1	TRBV6-2/TRBV6-3	NA	NA	TGTGCCAGCAGTTACCCCTTGACAGGGAACACTGAAGCTTTCTTT	CASSYPLTGNTEAFF